These 29 T cell receptor beta chains were all obtained from the same sample, sequenced in a study of blood T cell repertoires in COVID-19. Generated by immunoSEQ multiplex PCR, the TCRdb table keeps only in-frame clones and is missing some. There are about 130,000 clones in the sample; less than 90% occur only once, and around 27% lies in the top ten. Specimen: peripheral blood. Source of these receptors: an elderly woman with acute or convalescent COVID-19.

The rearrangement joins TRBV5-1 to TRBJ1-1, with TRBD1 as a possible D gene (5 bases). The V gene lost 0 bases and the J gene lost 4 bases, with 16 bases spanning the gap. This CDR3 is 16 amino acids long. From germline, CDR1 is SGHRS and CDR2 YFSETQ. CDR3 coding DNA: TGCGCCAGCAGCTTGGAGGGGTTGGGGACTTTCACTGAAGCTTTCTTT. Its protein product is CASSLEGLGTFTEAFF.

The chain is built from TRBV11-2 and TRBJ1-2; D ambiguous. The CDR3 is 14 amino acids. Germline V gene lookup returns CDR1 SGHAT and CDR2 FQNNGV. V was clipped by 5 bases and J by 9 bases, with 19 bases between them. Here the CDR3 reads CASSPSLGPASYTF. CDR3 sequence (DNA): TGTGCCAGCAGCCCTAGCCTCGGACCCGCGAGCTACACCTTC.

The rearrangement uses TRBV27 and TRBJ1-2, with 8 bases aligning to TRBD1. Trimming at V came to 4 bases and at J to 3 bases, leaving 7 bases not matched to a gene. The CDR3 has 15 residues. CDR1 is MNHEY and CDR2 is SMNVEV in the germline V gene (reference sequence). CDR3 in amino acids: CASSSRQGMDYGYTF. CDR3 DNA sequence: TGTGCCAGCAGTTCTCGACAGGGGATGGACTATGGCTACACCTTC.

In this sample, this clone turned up once. V gene TRBV12-3 or TRBV12-4 combines with J gene TRBJ1-4, with 7 bases fitting TRBD1. The CDR3 length is 13 residues. V was pared by 6 bases and J by 6 bases, with 4 bases of the junction left unmatched. The CDR3 DNA is TGTGCCAGCAGGTGGACAGGTTATGAAAAACTGTTTTTT. Its protein product is CASRWTGYEKLFF.

This sequence joins TRBV5-1 and TRBJ2-1; D gene ambiguous. CDR3 length equals 11 residues. The V end lost 7 bases, the J end lost 9 bases, and 11 bases lay between the germline ends. Germline V gene data show CDR1 as SGHRS and CDR2 as YFSETQ. In DNA, the CDR3 is TGCGCCAGCGCTCGTCAAGCTGAGCAGTTCTTC. This gives the protein CASARQAEQFF. The entire variable domain, with the rest obtained from reference TRBV5-1 and TRBJ2-1, is as follows: KAGVTQTPRYLIKTRGQQVTLSCSPISGHRSVSWYQQTPGQGLQFLFEYFSETQRNKGNFPGRFSGRQFSNSRSEMNVSTLELGDSALYLCASARQAEQFFGPGTRLTVL.

The genes are TRBV2 and TRBJ2-6; 7 bases align to TRBD1. Germline assignment: CDR1 SNHLY and CDR2 FYNNEI. The trim removed 8 bases at V and 0 bases at J, leaving 13 bases unmatched. The CDR3 is made up of 18 amino acids. CDR3 DNA: TGTGCCAGCGAGAGGGAACAGGGGCTTCTCTCTGGGGCCAACGTCCTGACTTTC. Protein: CASEREQGLLSGANVLTF.

The chain joins TRBV5-1 to TRBJ2-7; D gene ambiguous. Per germline, CDR1 SGHRS and CDR2 YFSETQ. This CDR3 has 16 residues. Trimming removed 4 bases at V and 3 bases at J, with 20 bases between. The CDR3 nucleotides are TGCGCCAGCAGCAAGGAGCCAAATCCAGCTTACTACGAGCAGTACTTC. It specifies CASSKEPNPAYYEQYF.

The genes are TRBV5-4 and TRBJ1-6; D gene unclear. The CDR3 contains 15 residues. CDR1 and CDR2 (germline): SGHNT, YYREEE (reference sequence). Trimming took 4 bases from V and 5 from J, leaving 13 bases between them. CDR3 in amino acids: CASSPQQPHNSPLHF. As DNA, the CDR3 is TGTGCCAGCAGCCCCCAACAGCCCCATAATTCACCCCTCCACTTT.

The gene calls are TRBV7-9 and TRBJ2-1; D is possibly TRBD1 (5 bases). The CDR3 contains 14 residues. Per germline, CDR1 SEHNR and CDR2 FQNEAQ (reference sequence). The V gene lost 8 bases and the J gene lost 4 bases, with 15 bases spanning the gap. CDR3 in amino acids: CASFQVNRYNEQFF. The CDR3 DNA is TGTGCCAGCTTTCAGGTCAACAGGTACAATGAGCAGTTCTTC.

This clone was recorded only once. The chain combines TRBV3-1 (or the pseudogene TRBV3-2) with TRBJ1-3; TRBD1 agrees at 11 bases. Germline values: CDR1 LGHDT, CDR2 YNNKEL (reference sequence). This CDR3 spans 15 amino acids. V was pared by 5 bases and J by 6 bases, with 6 bases of the junction left unmatched. CDR3 DNA sequence: TGTGCCAGCAGCTCCCGGGACAGGGGGATAAACACCATATATTTT. Its protein is CASSSRDRGINTIYF.

The rearrangement links TRBV3-1 (or the pseudogene TRBV3-2) to TRBJ2-2; perhaps TRBD1 as D (6 bases). Germline values: CDR1 LGHDT, CDR2 YNNKEL (reference sequence). This CDR3 is 16 amino acids long. The V gene lost 1 base and the J gene lost 4 bases, with 13 bases spanning the gap. CDR3 DNA sequence: TGTGCCAGCAGCCAAGTTAGGGGGATACTCACCGGGGAGCTGTTTTTT. Its protein product is CASSQVRGILTGELFF.

The CDR3 DNA reads TGTGCCAGCAGCGAACGGGGGAATACGCAGTATTTT. The encoded protein is CASSERGNTQYF. The chain carries TRBV3-1 (or the pseudogene TRBV3-2) and TRBJ2-3; weak D call: TRBD2 (6 bases). The CDR3 length is 12 residues. Trimming took 5 bases from V and 7 from J, leaving 10 bases between them. Looked up from germline, CDR1 is LGHDT and CDR2 is YNNKEL (reference sequence).

This chain connects TRBV19 to TRBJ1-4; 8 bases are a match to TRBD1. The CDR3 totals 15 residues. Trimming took 2 bases from V and 7 from J; bases not matched to a gene: 6. Germline V gene data show CDR1 as LNHDA and CDR2 as SQIVND (reference sequence). The CDR3, as DNA: TGTGCCAGTAGTATACCCGACAGGGGAGGTGAAAAACTGTTTTTT. Translation gives CASSIPDRGGEKLFF.

The V and J genes are TRBV7-9 and TRBJ1-4; no clear D. The germline V gene has CDR1 SEHNR and CDR2 FQNEAQ (reference sequence). V dropped 3 bases and J dropped 4 bases, with 12 bases sitting between them. This CDR3 is built from 15 residues. Here the CDR3 DNA reads TGTGCCAGCAGCTTCCGGGGAGGGAATAATGAAAAACTGTTTTTT. This encodes CASSFRGGNNEKLFF.

CDR3 sequence (DNA): TGTGCCACCAGAACACCTCTGGAGGCCTCCTACAATGAGCAGTTCTTC. Translating gives CATRTPLEASYNEQFF. This chain links TRBV28 with TRBJ2-1, with a tentative D call TRBD2 (5 bases). From germline, CDR1 is MDHEN and CDR2 SYDVKM. The CDR3 contains 16 residues. With 10 bases removed from V and 0 bases from J, the gap between germline ends came to 19 bases.

The chain employs TRBV7-9 and TRBJ2-3; 14 bases fit TRBD2. The trim removed 1 base at V and 3 bases at J, leaving 0 bases unmatched. The CDR3 is 16 amino acids. Germline assignment: CDR1 SEHNR and CDR2 FQNEAQ (reference sequence). DNA for the CDR3: TGTGCCAGCAGCTTAGGGACTAGCGGGGGGACAGATACGCAGTATTTT. This codes for CASSLGTSGGTDTQYF.

This clone was seen more than once but under ten times. V gene TRBV5-4 combines with J gene TRBJ1-6; 9 bases match TRBD1. CDR3 length: 16 residues. Germline loops: CDR1 SGHNT, CDR2 YYREEE (reference sequence). V was pared by 3 bases and J by 9 bases, with 10 bases of the junction left unmatched. The CDR3 nucleotides read TGTGCCAGCAGCTCGGCCCCGGGACAGGGCGCTTCACCCCTCCACTTT. Its translation: CASSSAPGQGASPLHF.

This clone was observed a few times. The chain links TRBV6-5 to TRBJ1-1, with D possibly TRBD1 on 5 matching bases. V was trimmed by 6 bases and J by 11 bases, leaving 19 bases between them. CDR1 is MNHEY, CDR2 SVGAGI, per germline. This CDR3 spans 13 amino acids. This CDR3 reads CASRPRGGEGAFF. DNA for the CDR3: TGTGCCAGCAGGCCGCGGGGAGGGGAGGGGGCTTTCTTT.

The chain has TRBV3-1 (or the pseudogene TRBV3-2) and TRBJ1-5; weak D call: TRBD1 (5 bases). CDR3 length equals 15 residues. V lost 4 bases and J 7 bases, leaving 17 bases between the germline ends. The germline V gene has CDR1 LGHDT and CDR2 YNNKEL (reference sequence). CDR3 protein: CASSLGGGIRQPQHF. The CDR3 DNA follows: TGTGCCAGCAGCCTCGGGGGAGGGATCCGACAGCCCCAGCATTTT.

This sequence joins TRBV4-1 and TRBJ1-1; tentatively, D is TRBD1 (6 bases). In germline, CDR1 is MGHRA, CDR2 YSYEKL. V lost 5 bases and J 2 bases, leaving 15 bases between the germline ends. This CDR3 comprises 15 residues. The CDR3 is CASSTLTGLNTEAFF. Here the CDR3 DNA reads TGCGCCAGCAGCACTTTGACAGGTTTAAACACTGAAGCTTTCTTT.

This clone has a single count. The chain links TRBV4-2 to TRBJ1-2, with D tentatively TRBD1 (5 bases). Trimming shortened V by 0 bases and J by 2 bases, and 16 bases separated the two germline ends. Germline V gene sequence: CDR1 LGHNA, CDR2 YNFKEQ. This CDR3 comprises 17 residues. The CDR3 nucleotides are TGTGCCAGCAGCCAAGAGGGCCCCACAGGAAGGAACTATGGCTACACCTTC. It yields the protein CASSQEGPTGRNYGYTF.

The V gene is TRBV27, the J gene TRBJ2-5; TRBD2 agrees at 7 bases. The CDR3 totals 14 residues. The ends lost 4 bases at V and 2 bases at J; junction bases unmatched: 4. Looked up from germline, CDR1 is MNHEY and CDR2 is SMNVEV (reference sequence). CDR3 region: CASSSSGFQETQYF. The CDR3 DNA reads as TGTGCCAGCAGTTCTAGCGGTTTTCAAGAGACCCAGTACTTC.

This chain joins TRBV19 and TRBJ1-2; D not certain. Trimming removed 8 bases at V and 1 base at J, with 17 bases between. Germline V gene data show CDR1 as LNHDA and CDR2 as SQIVND (reference sequence). This CDR3 is 15 amino acids long. This CDR3 is CASRGTDRFNYGYTF. In nucleotides, the CDR3 is TGTGCCAGTCGGGGAACAGATAGATTTAACTATGGCTACACCTTC. Using reference TRBV19 and TRBJ1-2 for the parts outside the CDR3, the full variable domain is DGGITQSPKYLFRKEGQNVTLSCEQNLNHDAMYWYRQDPGQGLRLIYYSQIVNDFQKGDIAEGYSVSREKKESFPLTVTSAQKNPTAFYLCASRGTDRFNYGYTFGSGTRLTVV.

This chain connects TRBV5-5 to TRBJ1-1; tentative D call: TRBD1 (6 bases). Germline-derived CDR1 and CDR2 are SGHKS and YYEKEE (reference sequence). The V end lost 4 bases, the J end lost 1 base, and 14 bases lay between the germline ends. This CDR3 spans 15 amino acids. The CDR3, as DNA: TGTGCCAGCAGCGGCGACAGGTACGAGAACACTGAAGCTTTCTTT. Its protein is CASSGDRYENTEAFF.

The chain couples TRBV7-2 to TRBJ1-1; 8 bases line up with TRBD1. V was pared by 5 bases and J by 0 bases, with 8 bases of the junction left unmatched. The CDR3 length is 16 residues. The V gene's germline CDR1 is SGHTA and CDR2 FQGNSA. The CDR3 region has the DNA TGTGCCAGCAGCAGAGATGGGACAGGATTGAACACTGAAGCTTTCTTT. Encoded protein: CASSRDGTGLNTEAFF.

V gene TRBV5-1 combines with J gene TRBJ2-5; the D gene is possibly TRBD2 (5 bases). V gave up 6 bases and J gave up 4 bases, with 13 bases separating them. The germline V gene has CDR1 SGHRS and CDR2 YFSETQ. The CDR3 runs 13 residues. The CDR3: CASTASGAETQYF. Here the CDR3 DNA reads TGCGCCAGCACCGCCAGCGGCGCAGAGACCCAGTACTTC.

The chain carries TRBV7-2 and TRBJ1-3; tentatively, D is TRBD1 (5 bases). Trimming took 1 base from V and 0 from J, leaving 10 bases between them. Germline loops: CDR1 SGHTA, CDR2 FQGNSA. CDR3 size: 16 residues. CDR3 coding DNA: TGTGCCAGCAGCTTAGTCCCAGGGCACTCTGGAAACACCATATATTTT. Its protein product is CASSLVPGHSGNTIYF.

This chain links TRBV4-1 with TRBJ2-7; D possibly corresponds to TRBD1 (6 bases). This CDR3 is built from 15 residues. V gave up 2 bases and J gave up 5 bases, with 16 bases separating them. CDR1 and CDR2 (germline): MGHRA, YSYEKL. CDR3 loop: CASSQTTGGVDEQYF. The CDR3 nucleotides are TGCGCCAGCAGCCAAACGACAGGTGGGGTTGACGAGCAGTACTTC.

This clone occurred a few times. This sequence joins TRBV7-9 and TRBJ2-3; 10 nucleotides line up with TRBD2. Germline V gene sequence: CDR1 SEHNR, CDR2 FQNEAQ (reference sequence). V lost 3 bases, J lost 3 bases, and 3 bases stayed unmatched. The CDR3 extends over 15 amino acids. The chain's CDR3 is CASSLSGGATDTQYF. Written as DNA, the CDR3 is TGTGCCAGCAGCTTGAGCGGGGGGGCAACAGATACGCAGTATTTT.